This record covers a single T cell receptor (beta chain). This sample is part of a study of CD8 T cells in Susac syndrome. The RNA input was 0.5 to 1 ug, and it was reverse transcribed with random hexamers. One entry per CDR3 protein, called by TCRdb with MiXCR from the immunoSEQ multiplex PCR reads. The table lists some 180,000 distinct CDR3 sequences, just under 95% of them singletons. Germline V gene lookup returns CDR1 DFQATT and CDR2 SNEGSKA (reference sequence). CDR3 length: 14 residues. The sequenced material came from CD4+ T cells from PBMCs. This rearrangement joins TRBV20-1 to TRBJ2-3, with 12 bases that match TRBD1. The source is a human donor with Susac syndrome. CDR3 in amino acids: CSATGTGGSDTQYF. The DNA for the CDR3 is TGCAGCGCAACCGGGACAGGGGGCTCAGATACGCAGTATTTT.